The entry that follows covers one TCR beta chain sequence. The authors' processing: For nucleated cells, counts were estimated from reference gene primer amplification. Only in-frame clones appear in the TCRdb table, and some are missing; sequencing was by immunoSEQ multiplex PCR. Clone size and the V and J calls come from that table; the DNA yielded D and trimming. Among around 300,000 clones listed, about 89% were seen once. Trimming cost V 5 bases and J 4 bases, with 11 bases left between them. Germline CDR1 reads SGHAT; CDR2 reads FQDESV (reference sequence). The CDR3 totals 13 residues. This entry is derived from a study of blood T cell repertoires in COVID-19.

This clonotype was obtained from a man in his fifties or sixties with acute or convalescent COVID-19. Material: peripheral blood. The chain combines TRBV11-1 with TRBJ1-1; D not resolved. CDR3 amino acids: CASSTMALTEAFF. CDR3 DNA: TGTGCCAGCAGCACAATGGCTCTCACTGAAGCTTTCTTT.